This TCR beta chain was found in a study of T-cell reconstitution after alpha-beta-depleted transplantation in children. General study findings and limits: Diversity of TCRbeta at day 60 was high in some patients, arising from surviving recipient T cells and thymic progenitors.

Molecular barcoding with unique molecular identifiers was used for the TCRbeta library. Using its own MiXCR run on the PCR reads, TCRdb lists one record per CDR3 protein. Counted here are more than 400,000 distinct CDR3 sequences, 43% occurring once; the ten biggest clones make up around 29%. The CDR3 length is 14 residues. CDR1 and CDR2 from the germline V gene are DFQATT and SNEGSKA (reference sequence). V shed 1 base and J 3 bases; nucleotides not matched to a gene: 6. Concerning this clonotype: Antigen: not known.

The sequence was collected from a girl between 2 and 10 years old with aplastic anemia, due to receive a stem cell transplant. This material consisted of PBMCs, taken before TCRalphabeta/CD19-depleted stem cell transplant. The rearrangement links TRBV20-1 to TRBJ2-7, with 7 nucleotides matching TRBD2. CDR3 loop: CSARVSGSNYEQYF. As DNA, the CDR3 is TGCAGTGCTAGAGTTAGCGGGTCGAACTACGAGCAGTACTTC.